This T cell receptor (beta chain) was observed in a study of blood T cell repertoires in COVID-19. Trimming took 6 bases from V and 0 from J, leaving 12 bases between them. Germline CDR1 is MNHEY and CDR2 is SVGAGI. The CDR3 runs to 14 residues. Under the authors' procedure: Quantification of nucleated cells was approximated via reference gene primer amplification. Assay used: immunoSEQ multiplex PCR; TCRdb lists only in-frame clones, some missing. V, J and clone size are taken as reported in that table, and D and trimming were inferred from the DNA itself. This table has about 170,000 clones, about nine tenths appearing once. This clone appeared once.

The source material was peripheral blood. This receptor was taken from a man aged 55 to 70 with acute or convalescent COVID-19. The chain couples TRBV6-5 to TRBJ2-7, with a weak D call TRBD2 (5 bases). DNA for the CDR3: TGTGCCAGCAGCGAGACGGGAAGCTCCTACGAGCAGTACTTC. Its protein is CASSETGSSYEQYF.